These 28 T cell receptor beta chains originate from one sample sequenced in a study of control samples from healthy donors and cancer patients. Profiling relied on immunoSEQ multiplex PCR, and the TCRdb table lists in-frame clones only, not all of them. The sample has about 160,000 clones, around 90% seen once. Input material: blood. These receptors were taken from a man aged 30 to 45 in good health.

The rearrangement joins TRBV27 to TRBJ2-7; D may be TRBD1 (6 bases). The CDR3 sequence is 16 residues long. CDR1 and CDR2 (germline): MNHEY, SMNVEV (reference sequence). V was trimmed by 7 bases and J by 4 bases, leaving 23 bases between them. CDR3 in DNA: TGTGCCAGCACCCAAAGGGGGTTACTGGGAATTTACGAGCAGTACTTC. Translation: CASTQRGLLGIYEQYF.

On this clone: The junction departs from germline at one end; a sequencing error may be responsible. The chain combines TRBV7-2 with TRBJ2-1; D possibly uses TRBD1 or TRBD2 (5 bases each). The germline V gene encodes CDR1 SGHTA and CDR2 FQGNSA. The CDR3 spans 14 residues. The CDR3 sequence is CASSVRDGLNGQFF. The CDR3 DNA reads TGTGCCAGCAGCGTCCGGGACGGATTGAATGGGCAGTTCTTC. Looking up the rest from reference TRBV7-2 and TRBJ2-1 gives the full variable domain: GAGVSQSPSNKVTEKGKDVELRCDPISGHTALYWYRQSLGQGLEFLIYFQGNSAPDKSGLPSDRFSAERTGGSVSTLTIQRTQQEDSAVYLCASSVRDGLNGQFFGPGTRLTVL.

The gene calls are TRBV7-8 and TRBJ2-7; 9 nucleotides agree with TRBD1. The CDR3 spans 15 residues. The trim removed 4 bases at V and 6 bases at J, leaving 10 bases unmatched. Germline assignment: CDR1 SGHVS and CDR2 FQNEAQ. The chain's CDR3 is CASSSTGTGSAEQYF. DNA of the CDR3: TGTGCCAGCAGCTCGACCGGGACAGGGTCCGCCGAGCAGTACTTC.

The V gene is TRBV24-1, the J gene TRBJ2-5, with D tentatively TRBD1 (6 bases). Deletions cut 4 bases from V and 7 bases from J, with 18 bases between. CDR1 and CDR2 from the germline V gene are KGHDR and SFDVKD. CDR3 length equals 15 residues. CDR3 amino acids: CATSDTDRIKGTQYF. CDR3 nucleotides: TGTGCCACCAGTGACACGGACAGAATCAAGGGGACCCAGTACTTC.

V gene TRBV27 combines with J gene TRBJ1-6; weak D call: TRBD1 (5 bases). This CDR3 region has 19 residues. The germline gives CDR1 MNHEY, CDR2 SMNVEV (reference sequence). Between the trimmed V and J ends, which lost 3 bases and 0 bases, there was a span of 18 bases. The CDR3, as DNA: TGTGCCAGCAGTTTTCGGACAACCGGGCTCAGCTCCTATAATTCACCCCTCCACTTT. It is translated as CASSFRTTGLSSYNSPLHF.

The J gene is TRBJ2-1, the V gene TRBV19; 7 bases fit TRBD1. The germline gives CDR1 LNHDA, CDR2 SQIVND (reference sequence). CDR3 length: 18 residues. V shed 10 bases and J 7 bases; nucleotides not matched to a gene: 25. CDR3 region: CATAAARAGGDRTNEQFF. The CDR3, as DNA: TGTGCCACCGCTGCCGCTCGTGCAGGGGGTGATAGAACAAATGAGCAGTTCTTC. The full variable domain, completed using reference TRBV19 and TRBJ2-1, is DGGITQSPKYLFRKEGQNVTLSCEQNLNHDAMYWYRQDPGQGLRLIYYSQIVNDFQKGDIAEGYSVSREKKESFPLTVTSAQKNPTAFYLCATAAARAGGDRTNEQFFGPGTRLTVL.

CDR3 amino acids: CASSYEGLNGYTF. CDR3 nucleotide sequence: TGTGCCAGCAGTTACGAGGGGCTGAACGGCTACACCTTC. The gene calls are TRBV6-5 and TRBJ1-2, with D perhaps matching TRBD1 (5 bases). Germline lookup yields CDR1 MNHEY and CDR2 SVGAGI. CDR3 length: 13 amino acids. V lost 2 bases and J lost 8, with 12 bases in between.

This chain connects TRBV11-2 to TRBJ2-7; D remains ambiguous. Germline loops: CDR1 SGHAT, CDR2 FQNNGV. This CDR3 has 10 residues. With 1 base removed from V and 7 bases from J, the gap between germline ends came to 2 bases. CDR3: CASSLGEQYF. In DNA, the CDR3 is TGTGCCAGCAGCTTAGGGGAGCAGTACTTC. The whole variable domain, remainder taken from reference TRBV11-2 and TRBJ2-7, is EAGVAQSPRYKIIEKRQSVAFWCNPISGHATLYWYQQILGQGPKLLIQFQNNGVVDDSQLPKDRFSAERLKGVDSTLKIQPAKLEDSAVYLCASSLGEQYFGPGTRLTVT.

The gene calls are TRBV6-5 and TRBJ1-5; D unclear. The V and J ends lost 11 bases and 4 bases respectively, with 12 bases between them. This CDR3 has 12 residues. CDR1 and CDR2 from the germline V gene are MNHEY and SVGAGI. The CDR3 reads CAERGDNQPQHF. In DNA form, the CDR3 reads TGTGCCGAGCGGGGAGATAATCAGCCCCAGCATTTT.

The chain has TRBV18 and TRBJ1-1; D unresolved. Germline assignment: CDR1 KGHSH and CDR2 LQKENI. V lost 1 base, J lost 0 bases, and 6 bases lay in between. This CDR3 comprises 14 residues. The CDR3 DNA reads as TGTGCCAGCTCACCACAAGGTGTGAACACTGAAGCTTTCTTT. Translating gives CASSPQGVNTEAFF.

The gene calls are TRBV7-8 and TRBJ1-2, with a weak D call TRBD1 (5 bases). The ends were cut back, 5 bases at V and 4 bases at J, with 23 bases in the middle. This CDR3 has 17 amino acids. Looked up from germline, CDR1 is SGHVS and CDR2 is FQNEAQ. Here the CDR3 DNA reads TGTGCCAGCAGCCCTACTGGGACTTCCGGGGGGTCCTATGGCTACACCTTC. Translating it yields CASSPTGTSGGSYGYTF. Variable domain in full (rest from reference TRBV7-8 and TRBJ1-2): GAGVSQSPRYKVAKRGQDVALRCDPISGHVSLFWYQQALGQGPEFLTYFQNEAQLDKSGLPSDRFFAERPEGSVSTLKIQRTQQEDSAVYLCASSPTGTSGGSYGYTFGSGTRLTVV.

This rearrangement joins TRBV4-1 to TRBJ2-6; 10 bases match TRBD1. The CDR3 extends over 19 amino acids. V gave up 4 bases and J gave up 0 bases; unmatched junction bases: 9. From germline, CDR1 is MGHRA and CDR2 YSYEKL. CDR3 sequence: CASSPAVRTGGSGANVLTF. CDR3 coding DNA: TGCGCCAGCAGCCCGGCGGTCCGGACAGGGGGCTCTGGGGCCAACGTCCTGACTTTC.

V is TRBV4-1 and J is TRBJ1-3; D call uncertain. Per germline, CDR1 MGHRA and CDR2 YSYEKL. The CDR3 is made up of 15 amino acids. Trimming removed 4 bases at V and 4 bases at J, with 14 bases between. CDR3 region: CASSLEDASGNTIYF. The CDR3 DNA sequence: TGCGCCAGCAGCCTAGAGGACGCGTCAGGAAACACCATATATTTT.

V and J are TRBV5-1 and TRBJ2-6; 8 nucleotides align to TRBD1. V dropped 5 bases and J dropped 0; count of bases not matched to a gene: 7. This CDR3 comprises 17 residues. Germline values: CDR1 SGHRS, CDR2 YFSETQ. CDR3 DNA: TGCGCCAGCAGATCCTCAGGGGGCCTCTCTGGGGCCAACGTCCTGACTTTC. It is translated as CASRSSGGLSGANVLTF.

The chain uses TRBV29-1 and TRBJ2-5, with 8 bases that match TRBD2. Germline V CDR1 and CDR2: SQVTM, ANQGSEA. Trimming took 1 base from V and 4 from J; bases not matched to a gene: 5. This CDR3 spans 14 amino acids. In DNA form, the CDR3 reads TGCAGCGTTGAAGCAGGCGGGAGGCGAGAGACCCAGTACTTC. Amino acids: CSVEAGGRRETQYF.

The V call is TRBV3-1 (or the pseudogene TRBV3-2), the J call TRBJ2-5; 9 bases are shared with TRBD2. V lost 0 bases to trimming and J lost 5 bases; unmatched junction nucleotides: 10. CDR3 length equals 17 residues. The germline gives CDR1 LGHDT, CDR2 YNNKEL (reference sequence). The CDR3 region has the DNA TGTGCCAGCAGCCAAGAGGGAGGAGGACTAGCGCGGGAGACCCAGTACTTC. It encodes CASSQEGGGLARETQYF.

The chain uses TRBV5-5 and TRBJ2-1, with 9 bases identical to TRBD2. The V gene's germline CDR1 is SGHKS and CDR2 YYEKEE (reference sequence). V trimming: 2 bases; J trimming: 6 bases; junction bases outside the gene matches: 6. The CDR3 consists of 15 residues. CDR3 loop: CASSLGVSGGNEQFF. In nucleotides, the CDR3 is TGTGCCAGCAGCTTAGGGGTTAGCGGGGGCAATGAGCAGTTCTTC.

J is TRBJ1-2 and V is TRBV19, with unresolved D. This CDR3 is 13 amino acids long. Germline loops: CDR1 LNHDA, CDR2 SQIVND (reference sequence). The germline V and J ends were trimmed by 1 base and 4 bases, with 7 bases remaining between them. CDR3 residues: CASSIGTAYGYTF. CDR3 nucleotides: TGTGCCAGTAGTATAGGTACAGCCTATGGCTACACCTTC.

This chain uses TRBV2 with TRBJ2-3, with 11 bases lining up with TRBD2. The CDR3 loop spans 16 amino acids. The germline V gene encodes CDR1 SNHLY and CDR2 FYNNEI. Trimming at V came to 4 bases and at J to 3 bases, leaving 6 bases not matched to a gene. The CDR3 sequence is CASSVASGRKTDTQYF. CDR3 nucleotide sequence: TGTGCCAGCAGTGTTGCTAGCGGGAGGAAAACAGATACGCAGTATTTT.

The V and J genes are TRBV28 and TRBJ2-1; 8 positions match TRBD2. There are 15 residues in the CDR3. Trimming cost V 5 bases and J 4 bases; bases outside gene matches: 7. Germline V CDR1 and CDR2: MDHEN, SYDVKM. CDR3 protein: CASSKAGEKYNEQFF. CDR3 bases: TGTGCCAGCAGTAAAGCGGGAGAAAAGTACAATGAGCAGTTCTTC.

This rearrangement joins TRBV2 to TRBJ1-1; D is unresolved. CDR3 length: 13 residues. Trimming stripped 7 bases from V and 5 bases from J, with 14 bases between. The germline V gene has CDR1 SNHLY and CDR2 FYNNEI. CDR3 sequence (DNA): TGTGCCAGCACGAGGGAGCCAGGAACTGAAGCTTTCTTT. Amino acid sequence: CASTREPGTEAFF.

CDR3 nucleotide sequence: TGTGCCTGGAGGGCAGTTCAAGTTTCAGGCGGTTCTGGGGCCAACGTCCTGACTTTC. As protein: CAWRAVQVSGGSGANVLTF. The rearrangement links TRBV30 to TRBJ2-6; D gene unclear. Trimming pared 3 bases from V and 1 base from J, leaving 22 bases between. The CDR3 has 19 amino acids. CDR1 and CDR2 from the germline V gene are GTSNPN and SVGIG (reference sequence).

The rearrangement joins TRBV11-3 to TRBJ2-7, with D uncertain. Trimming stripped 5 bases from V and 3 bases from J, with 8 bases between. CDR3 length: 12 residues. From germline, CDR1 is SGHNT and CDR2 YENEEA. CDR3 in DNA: TGTGCCAGCAGCCAGTCGGGCTACGAGCAGTACTTC. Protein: CASSQSGYEQYF.

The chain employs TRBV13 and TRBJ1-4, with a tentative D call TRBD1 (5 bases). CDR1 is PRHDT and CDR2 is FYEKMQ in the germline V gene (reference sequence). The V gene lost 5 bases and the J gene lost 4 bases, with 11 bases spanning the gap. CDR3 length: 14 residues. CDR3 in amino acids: CASSHEGRNEKLFF. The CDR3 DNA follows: TGTGCCAGCAGCCACGAGGGGCGTAATGAAAAACTGTTTTTT.

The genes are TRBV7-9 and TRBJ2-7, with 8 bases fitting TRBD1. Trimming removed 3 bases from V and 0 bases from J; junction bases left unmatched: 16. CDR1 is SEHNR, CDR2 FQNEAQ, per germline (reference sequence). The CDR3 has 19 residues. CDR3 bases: TGTGCCAGCAGCTTTCAGTTCTTTGGACAGGGATTGAGCTCCTACGAGCAGTACTTC. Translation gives CASSFQFFGQGLSSYEQYF.

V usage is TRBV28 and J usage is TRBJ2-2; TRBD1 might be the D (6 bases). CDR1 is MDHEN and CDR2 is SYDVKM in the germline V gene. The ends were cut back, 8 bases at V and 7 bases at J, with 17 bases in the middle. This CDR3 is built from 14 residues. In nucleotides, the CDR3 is TGTGCCAGCTCTACAGGGCAGGATGACGGGGAGCTGTTTTTT. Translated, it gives CASSTGQDDGELFF.

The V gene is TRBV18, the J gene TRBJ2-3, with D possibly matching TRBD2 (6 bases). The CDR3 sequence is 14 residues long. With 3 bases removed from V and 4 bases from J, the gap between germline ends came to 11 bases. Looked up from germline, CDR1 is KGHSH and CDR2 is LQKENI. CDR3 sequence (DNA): TGTGCCAGCTCACCGGGCGGGGCTCCAGATACGCAGTATTTT. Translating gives CASSPGGAPDTQYF. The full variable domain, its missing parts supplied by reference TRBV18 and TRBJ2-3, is NAGVMQNPRHLVRRRGQEARLRCSPMKGHSHVYWYRQLPEEGLKFMVYLQKENIIDESGMPKERFSAEFPKEGPSILRIQQVVRGDSAAYFCASSPGGAPDTQYFGPGTRLTVL.

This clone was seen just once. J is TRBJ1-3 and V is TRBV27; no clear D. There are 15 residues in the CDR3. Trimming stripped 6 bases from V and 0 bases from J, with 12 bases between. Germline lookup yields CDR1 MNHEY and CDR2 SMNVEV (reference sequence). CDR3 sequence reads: CASSPGRTSGNTIYF. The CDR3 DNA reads TGTGCCAGCAGCCCCGGACGGACCTCTGGAAACACCATATATTTT.